The 12 T cell receptor beta chains given below trace back to one sample, sequenced in a study of cytomegalovirus exposure and HLA in healthy donors. In the PCR, 60 Vbeta and 13 Jbeta primers were used. This table comes from immunoSEQ multiplex PCR, and its TCRdb copy is limited to in-frame clones, with some not included. The sample consists of roughly 160,000 clones, over 75% of them appearing once. Material: PBMCs. Every receptor here comes from a man aged 50-59 years in good health and CMV-seropositive.

The chain joins TRBV18 to TRBJ2-5; D unresolved. Per the germline V gene, CDR1 is KGHSH and CDR2 is LQKENI. The V gene lost 3 bases and the J gene lost 3 bases, with 8 bases spanning the gap. The CDR3 length is 13 residues. Here the CDR3 DNA reads TGTGCCAGCTCACCGAGGAAAAAAGAGACCCAGTACTTC. It translates to CASSPRKKETQYF.

V is TRBV4-2 and J is TRBJ1-3; D gene unclear. CDR1 LGHNA and CDR2 YNFKEQ come from the germline V gene. V lost 1 base and J lost 2, with 18 bases in between. The CDR3 runs to 18 residues. CDR3 protein: CASSQGFKVTRPGNTIYF. CDR3 DNA: TGTGCCAGCAGCCAAGGGTTTAAGGTGACGCGGCCTGGAAACACCATATATTTT.

Worth noting for this clone: This CDR3 is also generated by other DNA sequences in the sample. The chain couples TRBV19 to TRBJ1-1; D might be TRBD1 (5 bases). Trimming stripped 3 bases from V and 0 bases from J, with 8 bases between. CDR3 size: 14 residues. Germline V gene data show CDR1 as LNHDA and CDR2 as SQIVND (reference sequence). CDR3: CASSIGGLNTEAFF. CDR3 nucleotides: TGTGCCAGTAGTATTGGGGGGTTGAACACTGAAGCTTTCTTT.

This chain uses TRBV5-5 with TRBJ1-1; maybe TRBD1 (5 bases). V was cut by 1 base and J by 1 base, with 14 bases left in between. CDR1 and CDR2 from the germline V gene are SGHKS and YYEKEE (reference sequence). The CDR3 consists of 16 residues. The CDR3 DNA follows: TGTGCCAGCAGCTTGCAGGGTTCGGGGGGGAACACTGAAGCTTTCTTT. Encoded protein: CASSLQGSGGNTEAFF.

The chain recombines TRBV5-8 with TRBJ1-2; TRBD1 might be the D (5 bases). Trimming cost V 1 base and J 8 bases, with 12 bases left between them. The CDR3 is 13 amino acids. Germline loops: CDR1 SGHTS, CDR2 YDEGEE. The chain's CDR3 is CASSLSGLKGYTF. The CDR3 DNA sequence: TGTGCCAGCAGCTTGTCAGGGTTGAAGGGCTACACCTTC.

The CDR3 sequence is CASSPGGTGRADTQYF. The CDR3 DNA follows: TGTGCCAGCAGCCCGGGGGGTACGGGGAGGGCAGATACGCAGTATTTT. V is TRBV11-2 and J is TRBJ2-3; 7 bases line up with TRBD2. J lost 4 bases, V lost 5 bases, and 12 bases had no gene match. The CDR3 has 16 amino acids. Germline CDR1 reads SGHAT; CDR2 reads FQNNGV.

V gene TRBV7-2 combines with J gene TRBJ2-7; 8 nucleotides agree with TRBD1. The CDR3 covers 14 residues. Germline lookup yields CDR1 SGHTA and CDR2 FQGNSA. Unmatched junction bases numbered 3, after V lost 3 bases and J lost 2 bases. Here the CDR3 DNA reads TGTGCCAGCAGCTTGCGACAGGGGACCTACGAGCAGTACTTC. Amino acid sequence: CASSLRQGTYEQYF.

The CDR3 nucleotides are TGTGCCAGCAGCTTAGTTCCCGGGGGGGGCGCCTATAATTCACCCCTCCACTTT. It encodes CASSLVPGGGAYNSPLHF. The J gene is TRBJ1-6, the V gene TRBV7-9; tentatively, D is TRBD1 (6 bases). V was clipped by 1 base and J by 2 bases, with 15 bases between them. The CDR3 is 18 residues long. Germline CDR1 SEHNR, CDR2 FQNEAQ (reference sequence).

This chain joins TRBV6-4 and TRBJ1-2, with unresolved D. This CDR3 has 13 amino acids. From germline, CDR1 is MRHNA and CDR2 SNTAGT. The ends were cut back, 0 bases at V and 4 bases at J, with 6 bases in the middle. This CDR3 is CASSDSGSYGYTF. For the CDR3, the DNA is TGTGCCAGCAGTGACTCGGGGAGCTATGGCTACACCTTC.

V usage is TRBV7-9 and J usage is TRBJ2-5, with D possibly TRBD1 on 5 matching bases. V shed 3 bases and J shed 4 bases, with 9 bases lying between them. CDR3 length: 13 amino acids. Germline V lookup: CDR1 SEHNR, CDR2 FQNEAQ (reference sequence). The CDR3 region has the DNA TGTGCCAGCAGCTTTAGGCAGGGAGAGACCCAGTACTTC. Its protein is CASSFRQGETQYF.

The chain combines TRBV11-2 with TRBJ2-7; a possible D gene is TRBD2 (6 bases). V lost 1 base, J lost 3 bases, and 13 bases lay in between. The V gene's germline CDR1 is SGHAT and CDR2 FQNNGV. This CDR3 is 15 amino acids long. Here the CDR3 DNA reads TGTGCCAGCAGCTTAGGCGGGGTTGCCTACTACGAGCAGTACGTC. Protein sequence: CASSLGGVAYYEQYV.

The chain carries TRBV18 and TRBJ2-3; 11 positions match TRBD2. In germline, CDR1 is KGHSH, CDR2 LQKENI. The CDR3 spans 17 residues. The V segment lost 3 bases and the J segment 3 bases; nucleotides outside the gene matches: 8. CDR3 DNA sequence: TGTGCCAGCTCACCGATAGCGGGGGGGCCGGGAACAGATACGCAGTATTTT. This translates into CASSPIAGGPGTDTQYF.